Listed below are T cell receptor beta chains from one sample, sequenced in a study of blood T cell repertoires in COVID-19. Clones were sequenced by immunoSEQ multiplex PCR, and TCRdb holds only the in-frame ones, with some missing. The sample lists 200,000 or so clones; 80% to 90% were seen once. Sample: peripheral blood. The origin of the receptors is an elderly woman with acute or convalescent COVID-19. Each CDR3 is given with its conserved first and last residue. D genes are given only for firm matches. Size is omitted from some rows. Given values are once, few, many or a class for expanded clones.

13,TRBV5-8,-,-,TRBJ2-1,CASSLDRVNEQFF,TGTGCCAGCAGCTTGGACAGGGTCAATGAGCAGTTCTTC
13,TRBV5-1,TRBD1,-,TRBJ1-1,CASSLQGETEAFF,TGCGCCAGCAGCCTACAGGGGGAGACTGAAGCTTTCTTT
14,TRBV7-3,TRBD2,once,TRBJ2-1,CASRLAGGYNEQFF,TGTGCCAGCCGACTAGCGGGAGGTTACAATGAGCAGTTCTTC
13,TRBV19,TRBD1,many,TRBJ1-2,CASSAQGAGGYTF,TGTGCCAGTAGTGCACAGGGGGCGGGTGGCTACACCTTC
15,TRBV19,TRBD1,-,TRBJ1-4,CASSTTGVVNEKLFF,TGTGCCAGTAGTACGACAGGGGTCGTTAATGAAAAACTGTTTTTT
13,TRBV30,-,-,TRBJ2-5,CAWSVGSEETQYF,TGTGCCTGGAGTGTGGGTAGCGAAGAGACCCAGTACTTC
15,TRBV4-2,-,-,TRBJ2-7,CASSQGIGGGYEQYF,TGTGCCAGCAGCCAGGGGATAGGGGGGGGCTACGAGCAGTACTTC
15,TRBV5-6,TRBD1,-,TRBJ1-5,CASSLGGQGFQPQHF,TGTGCCAGCAGCTTGGGGGGACAGGGGTTTCAGCCCCAGCATTTT
14,TRBV24-1,-,-,TRBJ1-1,CATSDPGAHSGAFF,TGTGCCACCAGTGATCCAGGGGCTCACTCCGGGGCTTTCTTT
15,TRBV9,TRBD1,few,TRBJ2-2,CASSVSTGGTGELFF,TGTGCCAGCAGCGTCTCAACAGGGGGAACCGGGGAGCTGTTTTTT
16,TRBV5-5,-,many,TRBJ2-3,CASSLEGRWGTDTQYF,TGTGCCAGCAGCTTGGAGGGGAGGTGGGGCACAGATACGCAGTATTTT
11,TRBV19,-,-,TRBJ1-1,CASSLYTEAFF,TGTGCCAGTTCCCTGTACACTGAAGCTTTCTTT
13,TRBV30,-,-,TRBJ1-2,CAWSVAGGYGYTF,TGTGCCTGGAGTGTAGCGGGGGGGTATGGCTACACCTTC
14,TRBV18,TRBD1,-,TRBJ1-2,CASSHDRENYGYTF,TGTGCCAGCTCACATGACAGGGAAAACTATGGCTACACCTTC
13,TRBV30,-,-,TRBJ1-2,CAWSAGGLYGYTF,TGTGCCTGGAGTGCTGGGGGCTTATATGGCTACACCTTC
17,TRBV14,TRBD2,-,TRBJ2-2,CASSQDRLAGVFGELFF,TGTGCCAGCAGCCAAGACCGACTAGCGGGAGTTTTCGGGGAGCTGTTTTTT
16,TRBV5-8,TRBD2,-,TRBJ2-2,CASSVGTSGGPGELFF,TGTGCCAGCAGCGTCGGGACTAGCGGGGGGCCCGGGGAGCTGTTTTTT
14,TRBV7-3,-,-,TRBJ1-1,CASSTGLGDTEAFF,TGTGCCAGCAGCACAGGACTAGGGGACACTGAAGCTTTCTTT
11,TRBV29-1,-,once,TRBJ1-2,CSVMDSRGYTF,TGCAGCGTTATGGACTCTCGTGGCTACACCTTC
17,TRBV5-1,-,-,TRBJ2-7,CASSLFGDSQGSYEQYF,TGCGCCAGCAGCTTGTTTGGTGACTCTCAGGGCTCCTACGAGCAGTACTTC
14,TRBV11-2,-,-,TRBJ1-4,CASSPLATNEKLFF,TGTGCCAGCAGTCCTCTTGCAACTAATGAAAAACTGTTTTTT
13,TRBV6-5,-,-,TRBJ1-1,CASSRSQNTEAFF,TGTGCCAGCAGTCGGAGCCAGAACACTGAAGCTTTCTTT
17,TRBV5-1,TRBD2,few,TRBJ2-7,CASSLEGSGSFPYEQYF,TGCGCCAGCAGCTTGGAAGGTAGCGGGAGCTTCCCCTACGAGCAGTACTTC
18,TRBV24-1,TRBD2,-,TRBJ2-1,CATSDSRTSGGTYNEQFF,TGTGCCACCAGTGATTCTAGGACTAGCGGGGGGACCTACAATGAGCAGTTCTTC
15,TRBV28,-,-,TRBJ1-6,CASSLGALENSPLHF,TGTGCCAGCAGTTTAGGGGCCCTGGAGAATTCACCCCTCCACTTT
13,TRBV6-5,-,-,TRBJ1-1,CASTGGMYTEAFF,TGTGCCAGCACCGGAGGGATGTACACTGAAGCTTTCTTT
11,TRBV29-1,-,-,TRBJ2-5,CSVEVRETQYF,TGCAGCGTTGAAGTTCGGGAGACCCAGTACTTC
19,TRBV3-1/TRBV3-2,TRBD2,-,TRBJ2-3,CASSSPGLAGVRGTDTQYF,TGTGCCAGCAGCTCTCCGGGACTAGCGGGAGTGAGAGGAACAGATACGCAGTATTTT